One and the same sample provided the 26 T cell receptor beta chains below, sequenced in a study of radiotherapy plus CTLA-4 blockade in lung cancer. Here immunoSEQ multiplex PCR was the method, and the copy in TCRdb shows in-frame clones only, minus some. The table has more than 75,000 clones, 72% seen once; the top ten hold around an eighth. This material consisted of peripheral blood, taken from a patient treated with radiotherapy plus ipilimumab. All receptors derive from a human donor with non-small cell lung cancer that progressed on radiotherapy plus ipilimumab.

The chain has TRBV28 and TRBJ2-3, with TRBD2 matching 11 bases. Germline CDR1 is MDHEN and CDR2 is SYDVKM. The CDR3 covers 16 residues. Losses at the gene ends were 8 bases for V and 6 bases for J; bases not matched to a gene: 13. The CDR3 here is CASGADSGRVSDTQYF. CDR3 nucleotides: TGTGCCAGCGGGGCGGATAGCGGGAGGGTATCCGATACGCAGTATTTT.

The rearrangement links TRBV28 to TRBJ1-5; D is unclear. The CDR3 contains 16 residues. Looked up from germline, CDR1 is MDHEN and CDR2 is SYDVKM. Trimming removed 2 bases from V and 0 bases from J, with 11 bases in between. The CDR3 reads CASSLGELYSNQPQHF. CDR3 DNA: TGTGCCAGCAGTTTAGGGGAGCTTTATAGCAATCAGCCCCAGCATTTT.

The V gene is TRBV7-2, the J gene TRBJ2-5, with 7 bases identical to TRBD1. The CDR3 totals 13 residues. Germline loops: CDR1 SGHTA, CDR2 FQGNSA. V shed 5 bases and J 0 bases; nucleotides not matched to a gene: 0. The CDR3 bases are TGTGCCAGCAGCCAGGGGGACCAAGAGACCCAGTACTTC. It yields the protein CASSQGDQETQYF.

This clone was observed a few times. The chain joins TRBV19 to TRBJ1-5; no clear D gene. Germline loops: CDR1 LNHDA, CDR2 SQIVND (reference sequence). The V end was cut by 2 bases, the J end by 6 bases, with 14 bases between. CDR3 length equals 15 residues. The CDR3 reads CASSIPREVIQPQHF. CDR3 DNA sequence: TGTGCCAGTAGTATACCACGGGAGGTGATTCAGCCCCAGCATTTT.

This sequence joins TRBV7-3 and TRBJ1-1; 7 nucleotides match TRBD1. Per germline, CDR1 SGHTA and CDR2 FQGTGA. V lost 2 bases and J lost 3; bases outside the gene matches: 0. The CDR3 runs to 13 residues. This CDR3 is CASSLQGDTEAFF. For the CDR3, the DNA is TGTGCCAGCAGCTTACAGGGGGACACTGAAGCTTTCTTT.

CDR3 nucleotides: TGTGCCAGCAGCTTTCTCGGACTAGCAACGGTAACTTACGAGCAGTACTTC. Its protein product is CASSFLGLATVTYEQYF. The chain uses TRBV7-3 and TRBJ2-7; 8 positions agree with TRBD2. Germline values: CDR1 SGHTA, CDR2 FQGTGA. The length of the CDR3 is 17 residues. Losses at the gene ends were 3 bases for V and 4 bases for J; bases not matched to a gene: 14.

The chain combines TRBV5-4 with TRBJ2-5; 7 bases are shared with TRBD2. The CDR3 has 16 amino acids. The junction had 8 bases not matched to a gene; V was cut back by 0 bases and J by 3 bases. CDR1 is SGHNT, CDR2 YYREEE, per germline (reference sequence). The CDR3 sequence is CASSLAWVAGKETQYF. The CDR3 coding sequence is TGTGCCAGCAGCTTGGCCTGGGTAGCGGGCAAAGAGACCCAGTACTTC. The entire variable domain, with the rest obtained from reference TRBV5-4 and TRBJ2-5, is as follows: ETGVTQSPTHLIKTRGQQVTLRCSSQSGHNTVSWYQQALGQGPQFIFQYYREEENGRGNFPPRFSGLQFPNYSSELNVNALELDDSALYLCASSLAWVAGKETQYFGPGTRLLVL.

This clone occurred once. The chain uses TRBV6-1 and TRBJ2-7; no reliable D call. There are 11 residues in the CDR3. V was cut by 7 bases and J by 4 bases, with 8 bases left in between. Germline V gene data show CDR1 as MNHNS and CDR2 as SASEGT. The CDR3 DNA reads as TGTGCCAGCACCCTCCTTTACGAGCAGTACTTC. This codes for CASTLLYEQYF.

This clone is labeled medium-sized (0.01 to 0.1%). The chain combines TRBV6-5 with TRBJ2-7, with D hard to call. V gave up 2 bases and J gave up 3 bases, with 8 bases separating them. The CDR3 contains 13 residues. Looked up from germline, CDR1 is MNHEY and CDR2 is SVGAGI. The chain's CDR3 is CASSYGQNYEQYF. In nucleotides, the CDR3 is TGTGCCAGCAGTTACGGGCAGAACTACGAGCAGTACTTC.

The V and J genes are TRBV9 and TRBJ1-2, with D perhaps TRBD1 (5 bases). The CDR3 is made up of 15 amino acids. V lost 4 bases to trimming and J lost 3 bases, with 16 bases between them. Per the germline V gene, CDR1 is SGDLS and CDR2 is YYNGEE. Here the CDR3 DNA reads TGTGCCAGCAGCCCAGAGGAGGGGAGATACTATGGCTACACCTTC. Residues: CASSPEEGRYYGYTF.

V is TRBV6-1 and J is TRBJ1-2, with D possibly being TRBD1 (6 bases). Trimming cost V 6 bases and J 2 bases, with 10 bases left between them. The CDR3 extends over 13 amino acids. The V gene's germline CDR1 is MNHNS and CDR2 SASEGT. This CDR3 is CASRVQGNYGYTF. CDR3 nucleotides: TGTGCCAGCAGGGTACAGGGAAACTATGGCTACACCTTC.

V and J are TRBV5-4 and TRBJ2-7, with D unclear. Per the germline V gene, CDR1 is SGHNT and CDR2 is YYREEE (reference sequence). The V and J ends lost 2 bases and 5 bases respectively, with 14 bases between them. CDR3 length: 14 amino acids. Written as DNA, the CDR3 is TGTGCCAGCAGCTTAACTTCCCTTCCTAACGAGCAGTACTTC. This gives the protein CASSLTSLPNEQYF. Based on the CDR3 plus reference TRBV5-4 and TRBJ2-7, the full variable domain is ETGVTQSPTHLIKTRGQQVTLRCSSQSGHNTVSWYQQALGQGPQFIFQYYREEENGRGNFPPRFSGLQFPNYSSELNVNALELDDSALYLCASSLTSLPNEQYFGPGTRLTVT.

The DNA of the CDR3 is TGTGCCAGCAGCTACGGGACTTCGAGCTCCTACAATGAGCAGTTCTTC. Translated: CASSYGTSSSYNEQFF. The rearrangement links TRBV5-4 to TRBJ2-1; perhaps TRBD2 as D (6 bases). V was trimmed by 3 bases and J by 0 bases, leaving 13 bases between them. The CDR3 loop spans 16 amino acids. The germline gives CDR1 SGHNT, CDR2 YYREEE (reference sequence).

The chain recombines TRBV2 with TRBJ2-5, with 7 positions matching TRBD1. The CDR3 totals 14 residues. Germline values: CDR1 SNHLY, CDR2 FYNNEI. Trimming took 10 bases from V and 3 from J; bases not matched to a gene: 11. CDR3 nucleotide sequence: TGTGCCATGATGAGAACGGGACAGAAAGAGACCCAGTACTTC. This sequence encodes CAMMRTGQKETQYF.

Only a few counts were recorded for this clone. The CDR3 protein is CASSTSGLNEQFF. DNA for the CDR3: TGTGCCAGCAGCACCTCAGGGTTGAATGAGCAGTTCTTC. The genes are TRBV7-3 and TRBJ2-1, with a weak D call TRBD1 (5 bases). Germline CDR1 reads SGHTA; CDR2 reads FQGTGA. V was shortened by 5 bases and J by 7 bases, with 12 bases between the two germline ends. The CDR3 spans 13 residues. The whole variable domain, filled in from reference TRBV7-3 and TRBJ2-1, reads GAGVSQTPSNKVTEKGKYVELRCDPISGHTALYWYRQSLGQGPEFLIYFQGTGAADDSGLPNDRFFAVRPEGSVSTLKIQRTERGDSAVYLCASSTSGLNEQFFGPGTRLTVL.

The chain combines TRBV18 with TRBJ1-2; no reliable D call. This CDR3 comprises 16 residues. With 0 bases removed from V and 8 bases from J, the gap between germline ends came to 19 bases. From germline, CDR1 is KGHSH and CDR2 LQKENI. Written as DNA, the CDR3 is TGTGCCAGCTCACCACCAAAGGTTGGAACCCGGCAGGGCTACACCTTC. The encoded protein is CASSPPKVGTRQGYTF.

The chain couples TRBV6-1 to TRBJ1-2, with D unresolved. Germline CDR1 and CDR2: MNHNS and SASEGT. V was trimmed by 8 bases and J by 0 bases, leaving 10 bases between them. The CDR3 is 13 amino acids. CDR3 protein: CASARTANYGYTF. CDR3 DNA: TGTGCCAGCGCACGGACGGCTAACTATGGCTACACCTTC.

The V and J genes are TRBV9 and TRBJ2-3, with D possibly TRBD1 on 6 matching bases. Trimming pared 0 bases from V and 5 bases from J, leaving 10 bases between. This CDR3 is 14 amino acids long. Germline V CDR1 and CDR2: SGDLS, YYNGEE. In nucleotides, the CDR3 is TGTGCCAGCAGCGTAGGGGGGCCTATAGATACGCAGTATTTT. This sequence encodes CASSVGGPIDTQYF.

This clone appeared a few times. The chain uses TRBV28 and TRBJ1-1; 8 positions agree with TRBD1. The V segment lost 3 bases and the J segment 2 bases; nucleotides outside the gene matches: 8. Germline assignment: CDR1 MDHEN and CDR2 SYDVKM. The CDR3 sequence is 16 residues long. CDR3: CASSFFGQGSNTEAFF. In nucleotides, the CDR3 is TGTGCCAGCAGTTTTTTCGGACAGGGAAGCAACACTGAAGCTTTCTTT.

Here the CDR3 reads CASSPRQIPSNEQFF. CDR3 nucleotide sequence: TGCGCCAGCAGCCCACGACAGATACCGAGCAATGAGCAGTTCTTC. This chain connects TRBV4-1 to TRBJ2-1; D may be TRBD1 (5 bases). The V end lost 4 bases, the J end lost 6 bases, and 16 bases lay between the germline ends. Germline assignment: CDR1 MGHRA and CDR2 YSYEKL. This CDR3 is 15 amino acids long.

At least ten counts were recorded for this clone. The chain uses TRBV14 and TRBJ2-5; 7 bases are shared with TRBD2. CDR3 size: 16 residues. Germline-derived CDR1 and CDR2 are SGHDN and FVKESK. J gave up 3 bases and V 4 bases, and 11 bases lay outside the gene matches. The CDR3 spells CASSPSLGGSKETQYF. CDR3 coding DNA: TGTGCCAGCAGCCCCTCTTTGGGCGGGAGCAAAGAGACCCAGTACTTC.

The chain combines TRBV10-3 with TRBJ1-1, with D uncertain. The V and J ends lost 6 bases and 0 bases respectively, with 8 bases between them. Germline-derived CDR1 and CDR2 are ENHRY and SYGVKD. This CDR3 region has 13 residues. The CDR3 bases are TGTGCCATCAGCCAGGCCCTGAACACTGAAGCTTTCTTT. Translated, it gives CAISQALNTEAFF.

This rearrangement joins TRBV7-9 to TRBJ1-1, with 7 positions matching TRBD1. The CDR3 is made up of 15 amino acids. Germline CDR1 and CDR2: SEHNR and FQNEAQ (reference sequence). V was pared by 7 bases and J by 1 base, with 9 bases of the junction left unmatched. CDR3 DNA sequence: TGTGCCAGCACTACCCGACAGGGTGCGAACACTGAAGCTTTCTTT. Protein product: CASTTRQGANTEAFF. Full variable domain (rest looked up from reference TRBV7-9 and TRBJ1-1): DTGVSQNPRHKITKRGQNVTFRCDPISEHNRLYWYRQTLGQGPEFLTYFQNEAQLEKSRLLSDRFSAERPKGSFSTLEIQRTEQGDSAMYLCASTTRQGANTEAFFGQGTRLTVV.

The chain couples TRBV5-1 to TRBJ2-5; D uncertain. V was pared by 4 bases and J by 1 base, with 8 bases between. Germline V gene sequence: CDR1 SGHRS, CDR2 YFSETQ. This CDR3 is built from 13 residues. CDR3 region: CASSAEAQETQYF. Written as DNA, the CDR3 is TGCGCCAGCAGCGCCGAGGCCCAAGAGACCCAGTACTTC.

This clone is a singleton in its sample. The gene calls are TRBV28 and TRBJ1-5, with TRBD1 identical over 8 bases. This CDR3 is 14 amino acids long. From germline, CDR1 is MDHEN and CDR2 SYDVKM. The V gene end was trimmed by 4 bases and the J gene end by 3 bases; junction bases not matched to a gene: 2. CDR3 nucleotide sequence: TGTGCCAGCAGTTCGGGACAGGTCAATCAGCCCCAGCATTTT. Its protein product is CASSSGQVNQPQHF.

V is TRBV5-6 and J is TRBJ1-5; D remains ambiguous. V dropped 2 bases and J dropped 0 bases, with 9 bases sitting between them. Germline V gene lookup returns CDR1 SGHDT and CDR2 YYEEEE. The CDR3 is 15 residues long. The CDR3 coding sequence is TGTGCCAGCAGCTTCTCGGGAACTAGCAATCAGCCCCAGCATTTT. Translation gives CASSFSGTSNQPQHF.